These 18 T cell receptor beta chains share one sample of origin, sequenced in a study of T cell repertoires in cytomegalovirus infection. Their antigens remain unidentified. TCRdb reprocessed the reads via MiXCR and lists one record per CDR3 protein. The sample consists of just under 500,000 distinct CDR3 sequences, 30% to 40% of them appearing once. The source material was cultured PBMCs, sampled from culture after CMV antigen stimulation. The receptors were sampled from a human donor in good health (CMV status not recorded). Some clones in this sample may be carry-over from other donors' samples.

The chain uses TRBV6-9 and TRBJ2-1; 10 nucleotides agree with TRBD2. The trim removed 2 bases at V and 2 bases at J, leaving 3 bases unmatched. Germline V CDR1 and CDR2: MNHGY, SVAAGI. The CDR3 sequence is 16 residues long. The CDR3 DNA sequence: TGTGCCAGCAGTTATCTAGCGGGAGAAACCTACAATGAGCAGTTCTTC. Encoded protein: CASSYLAGETYNEQFF.

This clonotype was seen ten or more times. V usage is TRBV5-6 and J usage is TRBJ1-1, with 11 bases matching TRBD1. The V gene's germline CDR1 is SGHDT and CDR2 YYEEEE. V lost 2 bases to trimming and J lost 10 bases; unmatched junction nucleotides: 1. This CDR3 comprises 12 residues. This CDR3 reads CASSFGTGGAFF. CDR3 DNA: TGTGCCAGCAGCTTCGGGACAGGGGGAGCTTTCTTT.

This clonotype was seen more than once but under ten times. This chain links TRBV28 with TRBJ1-6; D is perhaps TRBD1 (6 bases). Between the trimmed V and J ends, which lost 5 bases and 8 bases, there was a span of 25 bases. This CDR3 has 18 residues. Germline V gene sequence: CDR1 MDHEN, CDR2 SYDVKM. This chain's CDR3 is CASSTGSPAGAMHSPLHF. CDR3 DNA: TGTGCCAGCAGTACCGGGTCCCCTGCGGGGGCCATGCATTCACCCCTCCACTTT.

The genes are TRBV10-3 and TRBJ2-1; a possible D gene is TRBD2 (6 bases). The CDR3 runs 13 residues. The germline CDR1 and CDR2 sequences are ENHRY and SYGVKD. V shed 6 bases and J shed 8 bases, with 14 bases lying between them. CDR3 region: CAIRPGLRDEQFF. The CDR3 nucleotides read TGTGCCATCAGGCCGGGACTGAGGGATGAGCAGTTCTTC.

This chain's CDR3 is CASSIVEGPAHEQFF. In DNA form, the CDR3 reads TGTGCCAGTAGTATAGTCGAGGGCCCGGCTCATGAGCAGTTCTTC. The chain uses TRBV19 and TRBJ2-1; tentative D call: TRBD2 (5 bases). The V and J ends lost 1 base and 8 bases respectively, with 15 bases between them. Germline V gives CDR1 LNHDA, CDR2 SQIVND (reference sequence). The CDR3 is made up of 15 amino acids.

The chain employs TRBV19 and TRBJ1-5; 9 bases agree with TRBD1. Losses at the gene ends were 7 bases for V and 1 base for J; bases not matched to a gene: 5. Germline V gene data show CDR1 as LNHDA and CDR2 as SQIVND (reference sequence). This CDR3 spans 15 amino acids. The CDR3 region has the DNA TGTGCCAGTATCGGGACAGGGACCAGCAATCAGCCCCAGCATTTT. Translation gives CASIGTGTSNQPQHF.

Relative to its sample, this clonotype is medium-sized (0.01 to 0.1%). This chain uses TRBV7-9 with TRBJ1-1, with 9 bases identical to TRBD1. Germline CDR1 reads SEHNR; CDR2 reads FQNEAQ (reference sequence). This CDR3 comprises 15 residues. J lost 7 bases, V lost 2 bases, and 8 bases had no gene match. The CDR3 DNA follows: TGTGCCAGCAGCTTACAACAGGGGGCACGTGATGAAGCTTTCTTT. It codes for CASSLQQGARDEAFF.

The chain uses TRBV4-3 and TRBJ2-3; 10 bases agree with TRBD2. This CDR3 comprises 16 residues. Germline V gives CDR1 LGHNA, CDR2 YSLEER. The ends lost 3 bases at V and 2 bases at J; junction bases unmatched: 5. CDR3 region: CASSHQREGSTDTQYF. The CDR3, as DNA: TGCGCCAGCAGCCACCAGCGGGAGGGATCCACAGATACGCAGTATTTT.

This clonotype appeared a few times. The rearrangement links TRBV29-1 to TRBJ1-1; D unresolved. The CDR3 runs 13 residues. Trimming pared 1 base from V and 5 bases from J, leaving 11 bases between. The germline V gene has CDR1 SQVTM and CDR2 ANQGSEA. The CDR3: CSVEGRIRTEAFF. The CDR3 DNA reads TGCAGCGTTGAAGGAAGGATAAGGACTGAAGCTTTCTTT. Filled out from reference TRBV29-1 and TRBJ1-1, the complete variable domain reads SAVISQKPSRDICQRGTSLTIQCQVDSQVTMMFWYRQQPGQSLTLIATANQGSEATYESGFVIDKFPISRPNLTFSTLTVSNMSPEDSSIYLCSVEGRIRTEAFFGQGTRLTVV.

This chain joins TRBV7-6 and TRBJ1-5, with D possibly matching TRBD1 (5 bases). V dropped 5 bases and J dropped 1 base, with 18 bases sitting between them. CDR3 length: 17 residues. CDR1 and CDR2 (germline): SGHVS, FNYEAQ. The CDR3 is CASSDWGGAGSNQPQHF. CDR3 coding DNA: TGTGCCAGCAGCGATTGGGGCGGGGCGGGAAGCAATCAGCCCCAGCATTTT.

This CDR3 reads CAISERGGFWDEQYF. In nucleotides, the CDR3 is TGTGCCATCAGTGAGAGAGGCGGATTCTGGGACGAGCAGTACTTC. This chain links TRBV10-3 with TRBJ2-7; D is ambiguous. This CDR3 is 15 amino acids long. In germline, CDR1 is ENHRY, CDR2 SYGVKD. V shed 2 bases and J shed 5 bases, with 16 bases lying between them.

As concerns this clonotype: It may be a read error: a sequence one base away is much more abundant. This rearrangement joins TRBV7-2 to TRBJ1-1, with D hard to call. This CDR3 contains 13 residues. V lost 6 bases to trimming and J lost 4 bases, with 12 bases between them. Germline lookup yields CDR1 SGHTA and CDR2 FQGNSA. As DNA, the CDR3 is TGTGCCAGCAGTCCCAGTATGAGCACTGAAGCTTTCTTT. This sequence encodes CASSPSMSTEAFF.

In its sample, this clonotype was seen many times. This chain joins TRBV23-1 and TRBJ1-2; possibly TRBD1 for D (6 bases). TRBV23-1 is flagged as an ORF with uncertain function. The V end was cut by 4 bases, the J end by 4 bases, with 16 bases between. The CDR3 is made up of 15 amino acids. The CDR3 region has the DNA TGCGCCAGCAGTCCCCGAACAGGGTGTGGCTATGGCTACACCTTC. Protein product: CASSPRTGCGYGYTF.

The J gene is TRBJ1-5, the V gene TRBV12-3 or TRBV12-4; D gene uncertain. The CDR3 is made up of 12 amino acids. V was trimmed by 6 bases and J by 9 bases, leaving 12 bases between them. The CDR3 bases are TGTGCCAGCAGGGCCGGAGTTGGGCCCCAGCATTTT. Its translation: CASRAGVGPQHF.

In its sample, this clonotype was seen a few times. The V gene is TRBV19, the J gene TRBJ1-4; D not certain. The CDR3 totals 13 residues. Germline values: CDR1 LNHDA, CDR2 SQIVND (reference sequence). Trimming left V 6 bases short and J 8 bases short, with 13 bases between. The CDR3 is CASRSPGEEKLFF. The DNA for the CDR3 is TGTGCCAGTAGAAGCCCGGGTGAGGAAAAACTGTTTTTT.

This clonotype turned up a few times. The chain is built from TRBV6-2 or TRBV6-3 and TRBJ2-1; the match to TRBD2 covers 7 bases. CDR1 MNHEY and CDR2 SVGEGT come from the germline V gene. After removal of 0 bases from V and 6 bases from J, the junction contained 11 bases not matched to a gene. This CDR3 contains 17 residues. CDR3 nucleotide sequence: TGTGCCAGCAGTTACTCTCCCCCCCGGGAGGTCTCCAATGAGCAGTTCTTC. Protein sequence: CASSYSPPREVSNEQFF.

This clonotype appeared many times. The chain is built from TRBV12-3 or TRBV12-4 and TRBJ2-5; 8 positions match TRBD2. V shed 5 bases, J shed 3 bases, and the junction held 5 bases outside the gene matches. This CDR3 region has 14 residues. This CDR3 is CASSPAGVEETQYF. The CDR3 DNA follows: TGTGCCAGCAGTCCAGCGGGAGTAGAAGAGACCCAGTACTTC.

The J gene is TRBJ1-4, the V gene TRBV4-1; perhaps TRBD1 as D (6 bases). The CDR3 loop spans 18 amino acids. Germline V gives CDR1 MGHRA, CDR2 YSYEKL. V was clipped by 4 bases and J by 3 bases, with 21 bases between them. The CDR3 nucleotides are TGCGCCAGCAGCCTCCTAAGGGGGGGCCCTGTCGCTAATGAAAAACTGTTTTTT. Its protein product is CASSLLRGGPVANEKLFF.